One and the same sample provided the 20 T cell receptor beta chains below, sequenced in a study of T-cell reconstitution after alpha-beta-depleted transplantation in children. As it was prepared, the TCRbeta library received unique molecular identifiers. TCRdb ran MiXCR on the PCR reads and lists one entry per CDR3 protein. Of over 200,000 distinct CDR3 sequences listed, 8% to 9.5% are singletons. This specimen consisted of PBMCs from the stem cell graft donor, obtained from the stem cell graft. These receptors all come from a human donor who donated a stem cell graft to a child with acute lymphoblastic leukemia.

This clonotype was seen repeatedly, ten times or more. The chain recombines TRBV12-3 or TRBV12-4 with TRBJ2-5, with D perhaps TRBD2 (5 bases). V dropped 2 bases and J dropped 4 bases, with 11 bases sitting between them. The CDR3 length is 14 residues. The DNA for the CDR3 is TGTGCCAGCAGTTTAAGCCTAGCAGGAGAGACCCAGTACTTC. Protein product: CASSLSLAGETQYF.

The chain uses TRBV5-6 and TRBJ2-3; TRBD1 aligns across 7 bases. The CDR3 is 15 residues long. The junction had 7 bases not matched to a gene; V was cut back by 5 bases and J by 1 base. Germline V gene lookup returns CDR1 SGHDT and CDR2 YYEEEE. In DNA form, the CDR3 reads TGTGCCAGCAGTTCCACCGGGACAGGCACAGATACGCAGTATTTT. It is translated as CASSSTGTGTDTQYF.

This clonotype was observed a few times. The CDR3 coding sequence is TGTGCCAGCAGCTTAGTATCAGGGTTTAACACTGAAGCTTTCTTT. This encodes CASSLVSGFNTEAFF. V is TRBV7-6 and J is TRBJ1-1, with a tentative D call TRBD1 (5 bases). The germline V and J ends were trimmed by 1 base and 2 bases, with 11 bases remaining between them. Per the germline V gene, CDR1 is SGHVS and CDR2 is FNYEAQ. CDR3 length equals 15 residues.

This clonotype came up a few times. This rearrangement joins TRBV27 to TRBJ2-7; TRBD2 matches at 13 bases. The germline V gene encodes CDR1 MNHEY and CDR2 SMNVEV (reference sequence). The ends lost 5 bases at V and 3 bases at J; junction bases unmatched: 7. The CDR3 is made up of 16 amino acids. CDR3 in DNA: TGTGCCAGCAGTCGAGAGGGACTAGCGGGAAACTACGAGCAGTACTTC. Residues: CASSREGLAGNYEQYF.

This clonotype was seen a few times. This sequence joins TRBV5-1 and TRBJ2-5, with D hard to call. The ends were cut back, 3 bases at V and 5 bases at J, with 17 bases in the middle. The CDR3 consists of 15 residues. From germline, CDR1 is SGHRS and CDR2 YFSETQ. The DNA of the CDR3 is TGCGCCAGCAGCTCTTCGGGCAATAAAAAGGAGACCCAGTACTTC. This gives the protein CASSSSGNKKETQYF.

This clonotype was seen a few times. The chain employs TRBV12-3 or TRBV12-4 and TRBJ2-1; no definite D call. The CDR3 has 15 amino acids. Trimming left V 0 bases short and J 9 bases short, with 15 bases between. CDR3 residues: CASSLARGIFGEQFF. DNA of the CDR3: TGTGCCAGCAGTTTAGCGCGTGGGATTTTCGGTGAGCAGTTCTTC.

There are a few counts of this clonotype. The chain couples TRBV20-1 to TRBJ1-2; D is perhaps TRBD1 (5 bases). This CDR3 has 13 amino acids. Germline V lookup: CDR1 DFQATT, CDR2 SNEGSKA (reference sequence). Trimming shortened V by 1 base and J by 2 bases, and 8 bases separated the two germline ends. For the CDR3, the DNA is TGCAGTGCTAGAGGAGGGGTCAACTATGGCTACACCTTC. It yields the protein CSARGGVNYGYTF.

The chain carries TRBV7-2 and TRBJ1-3; the D is unclear. Trimming removed 7 bases from V and 0 bases from J, with 13 bases in between. The length of the CDR3 is 15 residues. The germline CDR1 and CDR2 sequences are SGHTA and FQGNSA. The CDR3 bases are TGTGCCAGCAACCTCAACCCGGGCTCTGGAAACACCATATATTTT. It is translated as CASNLNPGSGNTIYF. The complete variable domain, with remaining parts taken from reference TRBV7-2 and TRBJ1-3, reads GAGVSQSPSNKVTEKGKDVELRCDPISGHTALYWYRQSLGQGLEFLIYFQGNSAPDKSGLPSDRFSAERTGGSVSTLTIQRTQQEDSAVYLCASNLNPGSGNTIYFGEGSWLTVV.

This clonotype has a count of ten or more. This chain links TRBV6-2 or TRBV6-3 with TRBJ2-7, with D perhaps matching TRBD1 or TRBD2 (5 bases each). The CDR3 runs 14 residues. Germline values: CDR1 MNHEY, CDR2 SVGEGT. The V end lost 5 bases, the J end lost 0 bases, and 11 bases lay between the germline ends. The chain's CDR3 is CASSRDPNSYEQYF. The CDR3 region has the DNA TGTGCCAGCAGTCGGGACCCGAACTCCTACGAGCAGTACTTC.

The chain carries TRBV27 and TRBJ2-1; D gene unclear. CDR1 is MNHEY, CDR2 SMNVEV, per germline (reference sequence). Between the trimmed V and J ends, which lost 7 bases and 4 bases, there was a span of 14 bases. There are 14 residues in the CDR3. The DNA of the CDR3 is TGTGCCAGCACTTTGGGTCAAAGTTACAATGAGCAGTTCTTC. Translated: CASTLGQSYNEQFF.

In this sample, this clonotype turned up a few times. The chain joins TRBV4-3 to TRBJ2-7, with D uncertain. The V and J ends lost 1 base and 4 bases respectively, with 26 bases between them. The germline gives CDR1 LGHNA, CDR2 YSLEER. CDR3 size: 19 residues. The CDR3 DNA is TGCGCCAGCAGCCAAGTTGTGGACCCCGATGAAGTCAGTTCATACGAGCAGTACTTC. This gives the protein CASSQVVDPDEVSSYEQYF.

This clonotype has more than one count but fewer than ten. The gene calls are TRBV7-2 and TRBJ2-7; 8 positions match TRBD2. The CDR3 covers 15 residues. The germline V gene has CDR1 SGHTA and CDR2 FQGNSA. V trimming: 4 bases; J trimming: 0 bases; junction bases outside the gene matches: 5. The CDR3 coding sequence is TGTGCCAGCAGCTCCTTAGCGGGGATCTCCTACGAGCAGTACTTC. As protein: CASSSLAGISYEQYF.

This clonotype has only a few counts. The V and J genes are TRBV27 and TRBJ1-4; maybe TRBD1 (5 bases). CDR3 length: 18 residues. Germline V gene data show CDR1 as MNHEY and CDR2 as SMNVEV (reference sequence). Trimming left V 1 base short and J 1 base short, with 16 bases between. The CDR3 region is CASSLLRTPPVTNEKLFF. The CDR3, as DNA: TGTGCCAGCAGTTTATTGAGGACACCCCCGGTAACTAATGAAAAACTGTTTTTT.

This clonotype was seen a few times. This chain connects TRBV20-1 to TRBJ1-6, with 8 bases matching TRBD1. CDR1 and CDR2 (germline): DFQATT, SNEGSKA (reference sequence). Germline trimming cut 0 bases from V and 9 bases from J; bases unmatched to any gene: 13. CDR3 length: 17 amino acids. CDR3: CSAREIKTGVGGSPLHF. Here the CDR3 DNA reads TGCAGTGCTAGAGAGATAAAGACAGGGGTAGGAGGTTCACCCCTCCACTTT.

This clonotype was detected a few times. V and J are TRBV20-1 and TRBJ2-2; 13 bases fit TRBD2. Trimming took 0 bases from V and 6 from J; bases not matched to a gene: 4. Germline V gene sequence: CDR1 DFQATT, CDR2 SNEGSKA (reference sequence). This CDR3 is 16 amino acids long. In nucleotides, the CDR3 is TGCAGTGCTAGAGATGGGACTAGCGGGGAGGCCGGGGAGCTGTTTTTT. This sequence encodes CSARDGTSGEAGELFF.

This clonotype was seen at least ten times. The chain employs TRBV7-2 and TRBJ1-1, with D tentatively TRBD1 (5 bases). CDR1 and CDR2 (germline): SGHTA, FQGNSA. Trimming left V 2 bases short and J 6 bases short, with 16 bases between. This CDR3 region has 15 residues. CDR3 loop: CASSLSWNPGAEAFF. Written as DNA, the CDR3 is TGTGCCAGCAGCTTAAGTTGGAACCCGGGGGCTGAAGCTTTCTTT.

This clonotype was counted at least ten times. The gene calls are TRBV3-1 and TRBJ2-7, with 7 bases identical to TRBD1. Germline loops: CDR1 LGHDT, CDR2 YNNKEL (reference sequence). There are 17 residues in the CDR3. J lost 3 bases, V lost 1 base, and 12 bases had no gene match. The CDR3 loop reads CASSQGVSTGLFYEQYF. Here the CDR3 DNA reads TGTGCCAGCAGCCAAGGGGTCTCGACAGGGTTGTTCTACGAGCAGTACTTC.

This chain links TRBV10-3 with TRBJ1-2; tentative D call: TRBD1 (5 bases). The germline V gene has CDR1 ENHRY and CDR2 SYGVKD. The CDR3 has 15 amino acids. Trimming shortened V by 3 bases and J by 1 base, and 12 bases separated the two germline ends. The CDR3 spells CAISEYAQGNYGYTF. The CDR3 nucleotides read TGTGCCATCAGTGAATACGCCCAGGGTAACTATGGCTACACCTTC.

This clonotype appeared many times. The genes are TRBV29-1 and TRBJ2-5, with 8 bases fitting TRBD2. The CDR3 runs to 13 residues. V lost 8 bases to trimming and J lost 6 bases; unmatched junction nucleotides: 11. Germline V lookup: CDR1 SQVTM, CDR2 ANQGSEA. The CDR3 sequence: CSKISGGGKTQYF. In nucleotides, the CDR3 is TGCAGCAAAATCAGCGGGGGCGGCAAGACCCAGTACTTC. Full variable domain (rest looked up from reference TRBV29-1 and TRBJ2-5): SAVISQKPSRDICQRGTSLTIQCQVDSQVTMMFWYRQQPGQSLTLIATANQGSEATYESGFVIDKFPISRPNLTFSTLTVSNMSPEDSSIYLCSKISGGGKTQYFGPGTRLLVL.

The sample holds many counts of this clonotype. The V call is TRBV5-1, the J call TRBJ1-6; weak D call: TRBD1 (5 bases). CDR3 length: 16 amino acids. V lost 3 bases and J lost 2, with 12 bases in between. Per the germline V gene, CDR1 is SGHRS and CDR2 is YFSETQ. The CDR3 is CASSSSRETYNSPLHF. CDR3 nucleotide sequence: TGCGCCAGCAGCTCGAGCAGGGAAACCTATAATTCACCCCTCCACTTT.